This TCR beta chain was observed in a study of identical twins. Study conclusions and caveats: Sharing of beta out-of-frame sequences by twins showed a weaker excess.

Comment on this clonotype: The antigen is not known.

The germline V and J ends were trimmed by 7 bases and 3 bases, with 12 bases remaining between them. The V gene's germline CDR1 is SEHNR and CDR2 FQNEAQ (reference sequence). The CDR3 runs 14 residues. Each cDNA held unique molecular identifiers, and template switching gave it a universal primer site. TCRdb processed the 5' RACE reads anew with MiXCR; each CDR3 protein has one entry. The table records around 530,000 distinct CDR3 sequences, around 15% of them present only once. The data were also submitted as part of a second study, on yellow fever vaccine responses in identical twins.

The chain employs TRBV7-9 and TRBJ2-2, with D maybe TRBD1 (6 bases). Input material: CD4+ T cells sorted from blood. The TCR sequence derives from a woman aged 18-29 years in good health. The CDR3 sequence is CASTRDTDTGELFF. The CDR3 bases are TGTGCCAGCACCCGGGACACAGACACCGGGGAGCTGTTTTTT. Variable domain in full (rest from reference TRBV7-9 and TRBJ2-2): DTGVSQNPRHKITKRGQNVTFRCDPISEHNRLYWYRQTLGQGPEFLTYFQNEAQLEKSRLLSDRFSAERPKGSFSTLEIQRTEQGDSAMYLCASTRDTDTGELFFGEGSRLTVL.